Listed below are T cell receptor beta chains from one sample, sequenced in a study of blood T cell repertoires in COVID-19. Clones were read by immunoSEQ multiplex PCR, and TCRdb kept only the in-frame ones, dropping some. The sample consists of around 67,000 clones, approximately 85% of them appearing once. Sequenced input: peripheral blood. All receptors come from a man between 65 and 80 years old with acute or convalescent COVID-19. The CDR3 runs from the conserved cysteine through the conserved F or W. The order of the fields is CDR3 DNA, CDR3 protein, V gene, clone size, D gene, J gene. D genes are given only for firm matches. Only part of the rows carry a size: once, few, many, or a class if the clone is expanded.

TGTGCCAGCAGCTTCGGACAGGGCGGTGAAAAACTGTTTTTT | CASSFGQGGEKLFF | TRBV13 | - | TRBD1 | TRBJ1-4
TGCGCCAGCAGCCGTCAATCGGAGGCCGGGGAGCTGTTTTTT | CASSRQSEAGELFF | TRBV4-1 | many | - | TRBJ2-2
TGTGCCAGCATTTCCCGAGACAGGCCGAACACCGGGGAGCTGTTTTTT | CASISRDRPNTGELFF | TRBV2 | - | - | TRBJ2-2
TGTGCCAGCAGCCTCCCAGCCGGGGCTAGCGGGAGCGGGTACCAAGAGACCCAGTACTTC | CASSLPAGASGSGYQETQYF | TRBV14 | - | TRBD2 | TRBJ2-5
TGTGCCAGCAGCCAAGCGAGCGGGGGCTACGAGCAGTACTTC | CASSQASGGYEQYF | TRBV3-1/TRBV3-2 | - | TRBD2 | TRBJ2-7
TGTGCCAGCAGTTTCGGGACTCCTCCCGATTGGACCGGGGAGCTGTTTTTT | CASSFGTPPDWTGELFF | TRBV28 | few | - | TRBJ2-2
TGTGCCAGCAGCGAACAGGGTTCTGGCGAGCAGTACTTC | CASSEQGSGEQYF | TRBV9 | - | - | TRBJ2-7
TGTGCCTGGAGTGTAGGCGGGAGGGCCAGGAATGAGCAGTTCTTC | CAWSVGGRARNEQFF | TRBV30 | once | TRBD2 | TRBJ2-1
TGTGCCAGCAGCCCGAGCGACAGAAGAGCTTTCTTT | CASSPSDRRAFF | TRBV3-1/TRBV3-2 | once | - | TRBJ1-1
TGTGCCAGCAGCAGGGCGGGAGTGCTGAATAATGAGCAGTTCTTC | CASSRAGVLNNEQFF | TRBV21-1 | - | - | TRBJ2-1
TGTGCCAGCTCAATAAACAGGGATAGCACAGATACGCAGTATTTT | CASSINRDSTDTQYF | TRBV18 | - | - | TRBJ2-3
TGTGCCAGTAGTCCTCTAACCGACAGCCCGTATCTCTTT | CASSPLTDSPYLF | TRBV19 | - | - | TRBJ1-1
TGTGCCAGTAGTACAGCGGGGGTTAAAGATACGCAGTATTTT | CASSTAGVKDTQYF | TRBV19 | - | TRBD2 | TRBJ2-3
TGCGCCAGCAGCCAAGCAGGGGGAACTAATGAAAAACTGTTTTTT | CASSQAGGTNEKLFF | TRBV4-1 | - | TRBD1 | TRBJ1-4
TGCGCCAGCAGGGGTTCGGGAGAGGACTATGGCTACACCTTC | CASRGSGEDYGYTF | TRBV5-1 | - | - | TRBJ1-2
TGTGCCAGCAGTTTTGGCTCACCCCTCCACTTT | CASSFGSPLHF | TRBV12-3/TRBV12-4 | - | - | TRBJ1-6
TGTGCCAGCGGGCAGTACTCCTATAATTCACCCCTCCACTTT | CASGQYSYNSPLHF | TRBV13 | - | - | TRBJ1-6
TGTGCCAGCAGCTTATCTGACACCGGGGAGCTGTTTTTT | CASSLSDTGELFF | TRBV7-9 | - | - | TRBJ2-2
TGTGCCAGTAGTATCCGTGGAGTCCAGCCCCAGCATTTT | CASSIRGVQPQHF | TRBV19 | few | - | TRBJ1-5
TGCGCCAGCAGCTCCACTAGCTCTGGGGCCAACGTCCTGACTTTC | CASSSTSSGANVLTF | TRBV5-1 | once | - | TRBJ2-6
TGTGCCAGCAGCCTATCTTTCCCCTACGAGCAGTACTTC | CASSLSFPYEQYF | TRBV27 | - | - | TRBJ2-7
TGTGCCAGCAGCTTAAACAGCGGGCCCAGGGAGACCCAGTACTTC | CASSLNSGPRETQYF | TRBV11-3 | - | - | TRBJ2-5
TGTGCCAGCAGCGGGACTGGGGGGTACAATGAGCAGTTCTTC | CASSGTGGYNEQFF | TRBV7-3 | - | - | TRBJ2-1
TGCGCCAGCAGCTTGGAGGGACAGGGCCGACAGCCCCAGCATTTT | CASSLEGQGRQPQHF | TRBV5-1 | many | TRBD1 | TRBJ1-5
TGTGCCATCAGTACTGACAGAAACTATGGCTACACCTTC | CAISTDRNYGYTF | TRBV10-3 | few | - | TRBJ1-2
TGTGCCAGCAGCTTGGACACAGGGGACTATGGCTACACCTTC | CASSLDTGDYGYTF | TRBV11-2 | - | TRBD1 | TRBJ1-2
TGTGCCAGCAGACCCAAGACCCGCCCGGGAGGCTACACCTTC | CASRPKTRPGGYTF | TRBV6-5 | once | - | TRBJ1-2
TGCGCCAGCAGCACCACCGGGGGAAGCAAAGAGACCCAGTACTTC | CASSTTGGSKETQYF | TRBV5-1 | - | - | TRBJ2-5
TGTGCCAGCAGCGCTGACAGGGGGCACGGTCAGCCCCAGCATTTT | CASSADRGHGQPQHF | TRBV5-4 | once | TRBD1 | TRBJ1-5
TGTGCCAGCAGCGTAGGGGACTGGGGTTCGTTTGAGCAGTTCTTC | CASSVGDWGSFEQFF | TRBV9 | - | - | TRBJ2-1
TGTGCCAGTTGGAACAGGGCTGGGGCCAACGTCCTGACTTTC | CASWNRAGANVLTF | TRBV19 | - | - | TRBJ2-6
TGTGCCAGCAGTTTTGAGGGGGCACGGGGCTACACCTTC | CASSFEGARGYTF | TRBV12-3/TRBV12-4 | - | TRBD1 | TRBJ1-2
TGTGCCACCAGCAGTAAGATCGGGACAGGTAGTCTCATGAACACTGAAGCTTTCTTT | CATSSKIGTGSLMNTEAFF | TRBV15 | - | TRBD1 | TRBJ1-1
TGTGCCAGCAGCACACAGGTCAATCAGCCCCAGCATTTT | CASSTQVNQPQHF | TRBV9 | - | - | TRBJ1-5
TGTGCCAGCAGTCAGGGGGCGCAAAACAATCAGCCCCAGCATTTT | CASSQGAQNNQPQHF | TRBV2 | - | TRBD1 | TRBJ1-5
TGTGCCAGCAGTTACGGACTAGTTGATTACACCGGGGAGCTGTTTTTT | CASSYGLVDYTGELFF | TRBV6-2/TRBV6-3 | once | TRBD2 | TRBJ2-2
TGTGCCAGCAGTGTAACAGGGACCTACGAGCAGTACTTC | CASSVTGTYEQYF | TRBV25-1 | few | - | TRBJ2-7
TGTGCCAGCAGCCACACACCAGGAGGGGTAATCGGACCCCTCCACTTT | CASSHTPGGVIGPLHF | TRBV3-1/TRBV3-2 | - | - | TRBJ1-6